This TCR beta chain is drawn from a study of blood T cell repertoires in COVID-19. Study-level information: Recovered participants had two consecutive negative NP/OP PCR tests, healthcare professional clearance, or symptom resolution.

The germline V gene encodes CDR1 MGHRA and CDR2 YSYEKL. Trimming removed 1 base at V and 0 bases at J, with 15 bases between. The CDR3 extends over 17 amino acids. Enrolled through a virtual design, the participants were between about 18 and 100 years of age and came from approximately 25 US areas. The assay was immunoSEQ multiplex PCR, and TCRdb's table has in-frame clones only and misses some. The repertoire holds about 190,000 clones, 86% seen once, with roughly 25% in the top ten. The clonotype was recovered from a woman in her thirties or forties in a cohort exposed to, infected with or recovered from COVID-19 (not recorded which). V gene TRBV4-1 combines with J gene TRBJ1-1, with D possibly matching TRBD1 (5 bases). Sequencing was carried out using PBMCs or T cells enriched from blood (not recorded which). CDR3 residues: CASSQAPGNFLNTEAFF. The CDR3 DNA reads TGCGCCAGCAGCCAAGCGCCAGGGAACTTCCTGAACACTGAAGCTTTCTTT.